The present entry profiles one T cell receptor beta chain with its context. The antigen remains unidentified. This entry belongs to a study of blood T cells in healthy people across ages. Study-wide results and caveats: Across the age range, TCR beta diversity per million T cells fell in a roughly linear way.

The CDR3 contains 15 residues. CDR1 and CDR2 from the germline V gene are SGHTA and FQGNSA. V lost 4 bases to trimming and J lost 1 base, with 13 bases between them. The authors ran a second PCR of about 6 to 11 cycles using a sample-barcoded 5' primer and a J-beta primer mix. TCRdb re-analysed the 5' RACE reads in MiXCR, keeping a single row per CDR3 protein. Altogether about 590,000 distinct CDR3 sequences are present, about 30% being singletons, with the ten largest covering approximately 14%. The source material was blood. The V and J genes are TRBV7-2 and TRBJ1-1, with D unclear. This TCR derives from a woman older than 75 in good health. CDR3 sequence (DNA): TGTGCCAGCAGCTGGACGGCGGACTCGAACACTGAAGCTTTCTTT. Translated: CASSWTADSNTEAFF.